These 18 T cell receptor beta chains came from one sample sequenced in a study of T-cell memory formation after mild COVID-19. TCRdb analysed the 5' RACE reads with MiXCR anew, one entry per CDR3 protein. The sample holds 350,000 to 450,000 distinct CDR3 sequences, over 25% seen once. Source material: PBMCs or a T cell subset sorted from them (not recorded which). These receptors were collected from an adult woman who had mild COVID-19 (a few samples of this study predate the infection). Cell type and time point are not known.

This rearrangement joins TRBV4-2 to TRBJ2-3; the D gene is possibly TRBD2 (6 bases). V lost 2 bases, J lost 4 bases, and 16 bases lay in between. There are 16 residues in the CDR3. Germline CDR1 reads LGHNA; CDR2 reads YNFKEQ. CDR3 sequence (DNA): TGTGCCAGCAGCCAAAGCCAGGCGGGAATGGCAGATACGCAGTATTTT. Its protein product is CASSQSQAGMADTQYF.

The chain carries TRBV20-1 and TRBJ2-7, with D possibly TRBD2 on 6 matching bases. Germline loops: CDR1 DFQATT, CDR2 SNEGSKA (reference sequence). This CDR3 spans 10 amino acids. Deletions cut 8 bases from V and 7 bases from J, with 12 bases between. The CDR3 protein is CSLWGDEQYF. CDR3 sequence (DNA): TGCAGTCTGTGGGGGGATGAGCAGTACTTC.

For the CDR3, the DNA is TGTGCCAGCAGCCCATCAGCGGGGGTAGTATACAATGAGCAGTTCTTC. It translates to CASSPSAGVVYNEQFF. This chain joins TRBV12-3 or TRBV12-4 and TRBJ2-1, with 8 positions matching TRBD2. The ends lost 6 bases at V and 4 bases at J; junction bases unmatched: 11. The CDR3 sequence is 16 residues long.

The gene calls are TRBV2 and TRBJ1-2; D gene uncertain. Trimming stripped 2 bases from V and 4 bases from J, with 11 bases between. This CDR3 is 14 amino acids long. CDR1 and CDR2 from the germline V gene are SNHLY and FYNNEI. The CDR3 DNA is TGTGCCAGCAGTGAAACAGCCAACCCCTATGGCTACACCTTC. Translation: CASSETANPYGYTF. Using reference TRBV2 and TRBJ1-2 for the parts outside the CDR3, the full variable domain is EPEVTQTPSHQVTQMGQEVILRCVPISNHLYFYWYRQILGQKVEFLVSFYNNEISEKSEIFDDQFSVERPDGSNFTLKIRSTKLEDSAMYFCASSETANPYGYTFGSGTRLTVV.

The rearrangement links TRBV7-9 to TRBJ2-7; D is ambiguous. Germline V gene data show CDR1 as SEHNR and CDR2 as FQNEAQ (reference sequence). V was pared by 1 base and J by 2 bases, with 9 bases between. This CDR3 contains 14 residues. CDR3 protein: CASSLDVRTYEQYF. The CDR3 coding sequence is TGTGCCAGCAGCTTAGACGTCAGAACCTACGAGCAGTACTTC.

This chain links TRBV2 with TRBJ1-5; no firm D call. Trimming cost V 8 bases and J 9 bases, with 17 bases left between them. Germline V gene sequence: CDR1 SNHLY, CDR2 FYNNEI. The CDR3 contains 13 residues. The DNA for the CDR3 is TGTGCCAGCCAAGGCCTTATACCGGGGCCCCAGCATTTT. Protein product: CASQGLIPGPQHF.

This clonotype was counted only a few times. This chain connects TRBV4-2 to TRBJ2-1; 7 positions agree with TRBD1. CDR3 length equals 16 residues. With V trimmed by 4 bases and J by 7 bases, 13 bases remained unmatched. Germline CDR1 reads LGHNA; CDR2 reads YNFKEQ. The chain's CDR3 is CASSRETGSHRNEQFF. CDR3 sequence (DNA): TGTGCCAGCAGCCGGGAGACAGGGTCCCATCGGAATGAGCAGTTCTTC.

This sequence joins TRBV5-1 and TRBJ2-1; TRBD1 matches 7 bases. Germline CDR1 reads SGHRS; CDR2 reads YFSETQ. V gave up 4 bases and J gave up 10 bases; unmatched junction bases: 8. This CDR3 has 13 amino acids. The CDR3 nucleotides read TGCGCCAGCAGCATTAACCGGGACAGAGAGCAGTTCTTC. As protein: CASSINRDREQFF.

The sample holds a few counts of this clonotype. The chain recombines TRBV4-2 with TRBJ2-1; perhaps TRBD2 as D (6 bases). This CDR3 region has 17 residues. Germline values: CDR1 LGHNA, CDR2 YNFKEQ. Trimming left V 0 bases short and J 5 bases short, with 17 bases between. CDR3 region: CASSQDPGLAKDNEQFF. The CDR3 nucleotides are TGTGCCAGCAGCCAAGATCCTGGGCTAGCGAAAGACAATGAGCAGTTCTTC.

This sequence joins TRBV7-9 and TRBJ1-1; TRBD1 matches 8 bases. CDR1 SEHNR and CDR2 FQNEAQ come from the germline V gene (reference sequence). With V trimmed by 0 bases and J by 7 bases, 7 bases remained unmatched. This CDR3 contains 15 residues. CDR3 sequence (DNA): TGTGCCAGCAGCTTAGCGCGCAGGGGGCTTGGTGAAGCTTTCTTT. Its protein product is CASSLARRGLGEAFF.

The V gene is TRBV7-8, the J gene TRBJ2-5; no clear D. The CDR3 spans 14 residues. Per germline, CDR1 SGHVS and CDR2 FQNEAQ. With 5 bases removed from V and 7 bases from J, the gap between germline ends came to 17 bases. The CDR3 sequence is CASSRLSPSGTQYF. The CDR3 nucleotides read TGTGCCAGCAGCCGTTTATCCCCCAGTGGGACCCAGTACTTC.

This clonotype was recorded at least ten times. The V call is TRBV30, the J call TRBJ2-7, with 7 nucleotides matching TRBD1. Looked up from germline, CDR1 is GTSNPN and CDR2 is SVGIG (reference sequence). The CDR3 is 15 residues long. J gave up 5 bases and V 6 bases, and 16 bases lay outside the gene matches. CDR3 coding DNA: TGTGCCTGCAAAGTTTTGGACAGGTTTGGCGACGAGCAGTACTTC. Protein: CACKVLDRFGDEQYF.

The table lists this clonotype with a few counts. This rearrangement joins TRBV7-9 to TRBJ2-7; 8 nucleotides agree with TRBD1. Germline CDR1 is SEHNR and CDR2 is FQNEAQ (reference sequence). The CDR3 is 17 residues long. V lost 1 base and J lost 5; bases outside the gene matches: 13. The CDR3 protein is CASSLGGGGQGWNEQYF. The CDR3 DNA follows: TGTGCCAGCAGCTTAGGGGGAGGAGGACAGGGCTGGAACGAGCAGTACTTC.

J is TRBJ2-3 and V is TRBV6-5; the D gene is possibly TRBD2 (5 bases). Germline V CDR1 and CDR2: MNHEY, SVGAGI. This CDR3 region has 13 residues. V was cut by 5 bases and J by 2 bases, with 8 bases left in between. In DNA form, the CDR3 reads TGTGCCAGCAGTGCGGACTCCACAGATACGCAGTATTTT. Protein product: CASSADSTDTQYF.

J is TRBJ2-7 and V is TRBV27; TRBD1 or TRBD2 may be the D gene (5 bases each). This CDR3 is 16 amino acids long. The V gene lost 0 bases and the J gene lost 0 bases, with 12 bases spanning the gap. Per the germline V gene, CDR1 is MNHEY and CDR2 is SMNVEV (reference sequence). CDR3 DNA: TGTGCCAGCAGTTTATCGGCGAGGGGATACTCCTACGAGCAGTACTTC. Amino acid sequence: CASSLSARGYSYEQYF.

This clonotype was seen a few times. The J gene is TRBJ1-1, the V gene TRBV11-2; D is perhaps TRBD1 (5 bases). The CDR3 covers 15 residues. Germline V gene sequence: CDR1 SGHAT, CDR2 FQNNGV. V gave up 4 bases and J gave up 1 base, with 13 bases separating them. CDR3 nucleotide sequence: TGTGCCAGCAGCTGGGGGACGGGAACGAACACTGAAGCTTTCTTT. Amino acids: CASSWGTGTNTEAFF.

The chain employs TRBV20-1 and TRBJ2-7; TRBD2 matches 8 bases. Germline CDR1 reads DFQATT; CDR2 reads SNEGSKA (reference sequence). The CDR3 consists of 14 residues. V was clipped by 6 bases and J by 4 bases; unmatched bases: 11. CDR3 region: CSAPQREFPYEQYF. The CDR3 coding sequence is TGCAGTGCACCTCAGCGGGAGTTCCCATACGAGCAGTACTTC.

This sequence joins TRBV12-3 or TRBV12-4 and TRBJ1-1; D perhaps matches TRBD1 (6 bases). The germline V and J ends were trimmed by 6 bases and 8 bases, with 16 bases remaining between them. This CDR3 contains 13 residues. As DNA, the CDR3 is TGTGCCAGCAGCAAGGGGGGGACTACCGAAGCTTTCTTT. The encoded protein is CASSKGGTTEAFF.